The sequence of this T cell receptor beta chain was determined in a study of OX40 agonist ivuxolimab in advanced cancers. Study-wide findings and caveats: On average, CD8+ T cells had more expanded clones than CD4+. A proportion of nonresponders additionally exhibited low normalized T-cell clonal expansion. The study observed clonal expansion of CD4+ and CD8+ blood T cells by week 6 at 0.1 to 3.0 mg/kg.

With regard to this clone: Its antigen is still unknown.

Measured with immunoSEQ multiplex PCR; TCRdb has only the in-frame clones, and not every one. The sample comprises roughly 39,000 clones, 90% of which are singletons, and 6% rests with the top ten. V shed 10 bases and J shed 0 bases, with 15 bases lying between them. Germline CDR1 reads MDHEN; CDR2 reads SYDVKM. The CDR3 contains 14 residues. The sequences come from CD4+ or CD8+ T cells sorted from blood, collected in a trial of the OX40 agonist ivuxolimab. The chain employs TRBV28 and TRBJ1-1; D is ambiguous. The sequence derives from an adult with an advanced solid tumor such as melanoma, head and neck, liver or kidney cancer. DNA of the CDR3: TGTGCCACCTTGTCTTGGCAAGTGAACACTGAAGCTTTCTTT. Translation gives CATLSWQVNTEAFF. Full variable domain (remainder filled in from reference TRBV28 and TRBJ1-1): DVKVTQSSRYLVKRTGEKVFLECVQDMDHENMFWYRQDPGLGLRLIYFSYDVKMKEKGDIPEGYSVSREKKERFSLILESASTNQTSMYLCATLSWQVNTEAFFGQGTRLTVV.